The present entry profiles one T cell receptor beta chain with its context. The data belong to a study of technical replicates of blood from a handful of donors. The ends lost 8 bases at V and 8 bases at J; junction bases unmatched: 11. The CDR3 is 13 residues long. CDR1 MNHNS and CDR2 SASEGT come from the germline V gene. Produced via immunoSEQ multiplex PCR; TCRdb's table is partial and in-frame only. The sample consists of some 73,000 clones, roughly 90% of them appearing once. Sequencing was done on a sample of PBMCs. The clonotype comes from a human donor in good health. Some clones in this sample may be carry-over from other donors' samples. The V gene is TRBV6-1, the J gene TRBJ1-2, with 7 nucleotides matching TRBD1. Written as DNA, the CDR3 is TGTGCCAGCCTGGCCAGGGAGACAGGGGGCTACACCTTC. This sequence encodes CASLARETGGYTF.